The rows below give T cell receptor beta chains drawn from one sample of a study of identical twins. MiXCR, applied by TCRdb to the 5' RACE reads, yields one record per CDR3 protein. The repertoire holds around 530,000 distinct CDR3 sequences, with nearly 15% as singletons. The same data also contributed to another study, on yellow fever vaccine responses in identical twins.

Sequencing used CD4+ T cells sorted from blood. These receptors originate from a woman aged 18-29 years in good health. CDR3s include the opening cysteine and the closing phenylalanine or tryptophan. A D gene is named only where the DNA matches it firmly. Only some rows state a clone size, as once, few, many or a class for expanded clones.

>few|TRBV13|TRBJ2-5|NA
CASSPQGISETQYF
TGTGCCAGCAGCCCACAGGGAATCTCGGAGACCCAGTACTTC
>NA|TRBV6-2/TRBV6-3|TRBJ2-2|TRBD1
CASSTGQVTGELFF
TGTGCCAGCAGCACGGGACAGGTCACCGGGGAGCTGTTTTTT
>few|TRBV20-1|TRBJ2-2|TRBD2
CSARGLVGHAGELFF
TGCAGTGCTAGGGGACTAGTCGGGCATGCCGGGGAGCTGTTTTTT
>many|TRBV5-1|TRBJ1-5|TRBD1
CASSLGATGGNQPQHF
TGCGCCAGCAGCTTGGGCGCGACAGGGGGTAATCAGCCCCAGCATTTT
>few|TRBV24-1|TRBJ2-3|TRBD2
CATSDPTSGRAYTQYF
TGTGCCACCAGTGATCCGACTAGCGGGAGGGCCTATACGCAGTATTTT
>NA|TRBV28|TRBJ1-2|NA
CASSFPTSGIYGYTF
TGTGCCAGCAGTTTCCCCACATCCGGAATCTATGGCTACACCTTC
>NA|TRBV28|TRBJ1-6|NA
CASSFPGTWAPLHF
TGTGCCAGCAGTTTTCCCGGGACGTGGGCACCCCTCCACTTT
>NA|TRBV7-2|TRBJ2-5|NA
CASSFQGGGETQYF
TGTGCCAGCAGCTTCCAGGGTGGAGGAGAGACCCAGTACTTC
>few|TRBV11-3|TRBJ2-2|NA
CASSLEPRAGELFF
TGTGCCAGCAGCTTAGAACCTAGGGCCGGGGAGCTGTTTTTT
>NA|TRBV10-3|TRBJ2-7|NA
CAISDTKQYF
TGTGCCATCAGTGATACGAAGCAGTACTTC
>many|TRBV5-1|TRBJ2-7|NA
CASSLDGGAYEQYF
TGCGCCAGCAGCTTGGATGGCGGGGCTTACGAGCAGTACTTC
>many|TRBV12-3/TRBV12-4|TRBJ2-2|NA
CASSLGQPNTGELFF
TGTGCCAGCAGTTTAGGGCAACCGAACACCGGGGAGCTGTTTTTT
>NA|TRBV7-8|TRBJ1-2|NA
CASSPRTRGGVDGYTF
TGTGCCAGCAGCCCCAGGACCCGGGGGGGTGTCGATGGCTACACCTTC
>few|TRBV2|TRBJ2-1|TRBD1
CASSEPQTGGGRLSYNEQFF
TGTGCCAGCAGTGAACCGCAGACAGGGGGCGGTCGGCTCTCCTACAATGAGCAGTTCTTC
>many|TRBV12-3/TRBV12-4|TRBJ2-4|TRBD2
CASGASGEAKNIQYF
TGTGCCAGCGGGGCTAGCGGGGAGGCCAAAAACATTCAGTACTTC
>few|TRBV7-9|TRBJ2-1|TRBD2
CASSLAASGRRNEQFF
TGTGCCAGCAGCTTAGCCGCTAGCGGGAGGCGAAATGAGCAGTTCTTC
>NA|TRBV7-9|TRBJ2-5|NA
CASSLAGDETQYF
TGTGCCAGCAGCTTAGCGGGGGATGAGACCCAGTACTTC
>NA|TRBV10-3|TRBJ1-2|TRBD1
CAIRHPGQNYGYTF
TGTGCCATCAGACATCCGGGACAGAATTATGGCTACACCTTC
>many|TRBV7-9|TRBJ2-2|NA
CASSSGGRNTGELFF
TGTGCCAGCAGCTCCGGCGGCAGGAACACCGGGGAGCTGTTTTTT
>few|TRBV7-2|TRBJ2-7|TRBD2
CASSLRAGADYEQYF
TGTGCCAGCAGCTTAAGAGCGGGAGCAGATTACGAGCAGTACTTC
>few|TRBV28|TRBJ1-1|NA
CASSLYDLQGGVEAFF
TGTGCCAGCAGTTTATATGACCTCCAAGGGGGGGTTGAAGCTTTCTTT
>NA|TRBV28|TRBJ2-5|TRBD1
CASRWTGGGETQYF
TGTGCCAGCAGGTGGACAGGGGGCGGAGAGACCCAGTACTTC